The present entry profiles one T cell receptor beta chain with its context. Whoever was chosen for sequencing had shown CD8+CD57+ cell expansion by flow cytometry. The use of genomic DNA as template underpinned the TCR beta VDJ and CDR3 profiling. TCRdb fed the reads into MiXCR, producing one record per CDR3 protein. The sample shows 260,000 or so distinct CDR3 sequences, more than 40% of them seen only once. These data are taken from a study of CD8+CD57+ T cells in acquired aplastic anemia. The germline V gene encodes CDR1 GTSNPN and CDR2 SVGIG (reference sequence). V was trimmed by 0 bases and J by 3 bases, leaving 8 bases between them. The CDR3 sequence is 13 residues long.

What was sequenced was sorted CD4+, CD8+, or CD8+CD57+ T cells (not recorded which) from PBMCs. The sequence was collected from a human donor with aplastic anemia. The chain employs TRBV30 and TRBJ1-1; no firm D call. Here the CDR3 reads CAWSVDRYTEAFF. CDR3 DNA: TGTGCCTGGAGTGTAGACCGGTACACTGAAGCTTTCTTT.